One sample yielded the 16 T cell receptor beta chains listed below, sequenced in a study of chemoradiotherapy in HPV16-positive cancers. Sequencing used immunoSEQ multiplex PCR; TCRdb keeps in-frame clones, though not all of them. The sample carries approximately 9,800 clones, approximately 91% recorded once. The material sequenced was blood, taken from a patient who underwent chemoradiotherapy. The source of these receptors is a human donor with HPV-associated anogenital cancer.

The chain uses TRBV5-1 and TRBJ1-6; 11 bases align to TRBD1. This CDR3 is 15 amino acids long. V dropped 1 base and J dropped 8; count of bases not matched to a gene: 2. Looked up from germline, CDR1 is SGHRS and CDR2 is YFSETQ. The CDR3 DNA follows: TGCGCCAGCAGCTTGCTGGGACAGGGGGATTCACCCCTCCACTTT. It encodes CASSLLGQGDSPLHF.

The V and J genes are TRBV5-1 and TRBJ2-3, with TRBD1 matching over 9 bases. Trimming removed 7 bases from V and 5 bases from J; junction bases left unmatched: 8. The germline CDR1 and CDR2 sequences are SGHRS and YFSETQ. The CDR3 covers 14 residues. In DNA form, the CDR3 reads TGCGCCAGCCGCGAGACAGGGGGATTAGATACGCAGTATTTT. This encodes CASRETGGLDTQYF.

The V call is TRBV7-2, the J call TRBJ2-3; D call uncertain. The CDR3 runs to 13 residues. Germline lookup yields CDR1 SGHTA and CDR2 FQGNSA. V was clipped by 5 bases and J by 2 bases, with 8 bases between them. The CDR3 protein is CASSQVHTDTQYF. The CDR3 DNA reads as TGTGCCAGCAGCCAGGTTCACACAGATACGCAGTATTTT.

This clone was found once. This chain joins TRBV4-2 and TRBJ2-1; the D is unclear. The CDR3 is 13 residues long. V was shortened by 1 base and J by 7 bases, with 8 bases between the two germline ends. Germline-derived CDR1 and CDR2 are LGHNA and YNFKEQ. This CDR3 reads CASSQVYGNEQFF. CDR3 coding DNA: TGTGCCAGCAGCCAAGTGTACGGTAATGAGCAGTTCTTC.

The chain combines TRBV9 with TRBJ2-3, with 7 bases aligning to TRBD1. This CDR3 comprises 14 residues. Trimming cost V 0 bases and J 4 bases; bases outside gene matches: 2. Germline CDR1 and CDR2: SGDLS and YYNGEE. The CDR3 nucleotides read TGTGCCAGCAGCGTAGGGCAGGGGGCAGATACGCAGTATTTT. Protein: CASSVGQGADTQYF.

The sample holds one count of this clone. V gene TRBV27 combines with J gene TRBJ2-7; 7 bases are a match to TRBD2. Looked up from germline, CDR1 is MNHEY and CDR2 is SMNVEV (reference sequence). The CDR3 runs to 15 residues. V dropped 0 bases and J dropped 1; count of bases not matched to a gene: 3. The CDR3 region has the DNA TGTGCCAGCAGTTTATCAGGCGGGGGATCCTACGAGCAGTACTTC. This codes for CASSLSGGGSYEQYF.

The chain joins TRBV5-5 to TRBJ2-2, with D possibly TRBD1 on 7 matching bases. Between the trimmed V and J ends, which lost 4 bases and 3 bases, there was a span of 16 bases. This CDR3 has 16 residues. Looked up from germline, CDR1 is SGHKS and CDR2 is YYEKEE (reference sequence). The CDR3 nucleotides are TGTGCCAGCAGCCGCGGGGCAGGGGGTTACACCGGGGAGCTGTTTTTT. Translating it yields CASSRGAGGYTGELFF.

The chain joins TRBV28 to TRBJ2-3; TRBD2 is a possible D gene (6 bases). Trimming cost V 2 bases and J 0 bases, with 15 bases left between them. The CDR3 contains 17 residues. The germline V gene encodes CDR1 MDHEN and CDR2 SYDVKM. The CDR3 protein is CASSLSLRGPSTDTQYF. The CDR3 nucleotides are TGTGCCAGCAGTTTAAGTCTGCGGGGTCCAAGCACAGATACGCAGTATTTT.

CDR3 coding DNA: TGTGCCAGCAGTGAAGCGCTGGGGGGGGGAATCGGGCAGTACGTC. Protein product: CASSEALGGGIGQYV. The V gene is TRBV6-1, the J gene TRBJ2-7; 7 positions match TRBD2. The trim removed 0 bases at V and 9 bases at J, leaving 11 bases unmatched. Germline V gene data show CDR1 as MNHNS and CDR2 as SASEGT. The CDR3 loop spans 15 amino acids.

The chain carries TRBV18 and TRBJ1-4; 9 bases match TRBD1. The CDR3 runs to 16 residues. V lost 6 bases to trimming and J lost 0 bases; unmatched junction nucleotides: 5. Germline assignment: CDR1 KGHSH and CDR2 LQKENI. The CDR3 region is CASSERQGATNEKLFF. The CDR3 DNA is TGTGCCAGCTCGGAGAGACAGGGGGCAACTAATGAAAAACTGTTTTTT.

J is TRBJ2-6 and V is TRBV27; a weak D match, TRBD1 (5 bases). The CDR3 is 15 amino acids. Trimming pared 5 bases from V and 0 bases from J, leaving 8 bases between. From germline, CDR1 is MNHEY and CDR2 SMNVEV (reference sequence). The CDR3 DNA reads as TGTGCCAGCAGTCACGACAGCTCTGGGGCCAACGTCCTGACTTTC. This encodes CASSHDSSGANVLTF.

The chain is built from TRBV27 and TRBJ2-1; no definite D call. Germline values: CDR1 MNHEY, CDR2 SMNVEV (reference sequence). Deletions cut 4 bases from V and 8 bases from J, with 6 bases between. The CDR3 extends over 11 amino acids. The CDR3 sequence: CASSSRDEQFF. Here the CDR3 DNA reads TGTGCCAGCAGTTCAAGAGATGAGCAGTTCTTC.

The chain has TRBV4-3 and TRBJ1-1; 7 nucleotides match TRBD1. This CDR3 has 14 residues. V lost 4 bases and J lost 8; bases outside the gene matches: 10. Per germline, CDR1 LGHNA and CDR2 YSLEER. The DNA for the CDR3 is TGCGCCAGCAGCCCCACCAGACAGGGATGGGAAGCTTTCTTT. It translates to CASSPTRQGWEAFF.

The rearrangement joins TRBV2 to TRBJ2-5; D tentatively reads TRBD1 or TRBD2 (6 bases each). The CDR3 is made up of 10 amino acids. V was pared by 8 bases and J by 13 bases, with 14 bases between. Germline V gene lookup returns CDR1 SNHLY and CDR2 FYNNEI. The CDR3 region has the DNA TGTGCCAGCGGAGGGACAAGGCTGTACTTC. It codes for CASGGTRLYF.

This clone was observed a single time. This chain uses TRBV12-5 with TRBJ2-1; D is unresolved. V was shortened by 2 bases and J by 2 bases, with 16 bases between the two germline ends. Per germline, CDR1 LGHNT and CDR2 FRNRAP. This CDR3 is built from 17 residues. In DNA form, the CDR3 reads TGTGCTAGTGGTTTGTCTCCAGGAATACCAACCTACAATGAGCAGTTCTTC. Amino acids: CASGLSPGIPTYNEQFF. The entire variable domain, with the rest obtained from reference TRBV12-5 and TRBJ2-1, is as follows: DARVTQTPRHKVTEMGQEVTMRCQPILGHNTVFWYRQTMMQGLELLAYFRNRAPLDDSGMPKDRFSAEMPDATLATLKIQPSEPRDSAVYFCASGLSPGIPTYNEQFFGPGTRLTVL.

The chain recombines TRBV7-2 with TRBJ1-1; possible D gene TRBD1, 6 bases. The germline V and J ends were trimmed by 4 bases and 4 bases, with 10 bases remaining between them. Germline V gene sequence: CDR1 SGHTA, CDR2 FQGNSA. This CDR3 is 13 amino acids long. The CDR3 spells CASSSEGGTEAFF. The CDR3 nucleotides read TGTGCCAGCAGCTCAGAAGGGGGCACTGAAGCTTTCTTT.